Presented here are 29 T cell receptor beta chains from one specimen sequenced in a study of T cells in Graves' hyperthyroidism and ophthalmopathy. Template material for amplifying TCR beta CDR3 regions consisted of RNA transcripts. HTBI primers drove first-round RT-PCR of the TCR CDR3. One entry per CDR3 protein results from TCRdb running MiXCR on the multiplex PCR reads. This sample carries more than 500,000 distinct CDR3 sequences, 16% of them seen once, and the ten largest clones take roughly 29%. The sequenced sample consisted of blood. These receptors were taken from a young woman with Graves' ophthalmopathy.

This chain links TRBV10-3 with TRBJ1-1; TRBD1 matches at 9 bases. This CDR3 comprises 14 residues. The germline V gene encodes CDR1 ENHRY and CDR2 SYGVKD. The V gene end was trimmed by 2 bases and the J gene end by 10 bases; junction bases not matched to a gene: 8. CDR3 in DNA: TGTGCCATCAGTGAGCCGGACAGGGGAGTGCGAGCTTTCTTT. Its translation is CAISEPDRGVRAFF.

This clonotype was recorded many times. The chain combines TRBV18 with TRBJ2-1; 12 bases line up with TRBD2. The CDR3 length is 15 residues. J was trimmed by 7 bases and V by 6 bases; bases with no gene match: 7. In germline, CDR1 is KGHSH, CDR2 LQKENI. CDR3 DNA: TGTGCCAGCTCCCCTAGCGGGAGGGAGTCGAATGAGCAGTTCTTC. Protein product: CASSPSGRESNEQFF.

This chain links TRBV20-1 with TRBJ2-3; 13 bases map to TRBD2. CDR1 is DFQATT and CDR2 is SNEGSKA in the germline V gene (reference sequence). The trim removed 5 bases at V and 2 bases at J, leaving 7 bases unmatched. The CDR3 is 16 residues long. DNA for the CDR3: TGCAGTGCTTCAACCGGGACTAGCGGGAACACAGATACGCAGTATTTT. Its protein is CSASTGTSGNTDTQYF.

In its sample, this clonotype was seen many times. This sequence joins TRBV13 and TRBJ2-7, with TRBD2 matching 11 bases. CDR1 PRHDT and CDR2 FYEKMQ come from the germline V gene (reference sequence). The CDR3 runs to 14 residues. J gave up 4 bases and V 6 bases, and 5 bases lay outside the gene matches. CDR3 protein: CASRSGTSGYEQYF. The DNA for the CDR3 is TGTGCCAGCAGAAGTGGGACTAGCGGTTACGAGCAGTACTTC.

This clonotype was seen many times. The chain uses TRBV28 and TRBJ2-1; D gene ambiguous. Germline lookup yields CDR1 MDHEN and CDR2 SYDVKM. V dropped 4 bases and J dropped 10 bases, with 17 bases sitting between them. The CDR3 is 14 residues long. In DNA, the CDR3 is TGTGCCAGCAGTTCCTCGGGCCTAAGCAGGGAGCAGTTCTTC. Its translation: CASSSSGLSREQFF.

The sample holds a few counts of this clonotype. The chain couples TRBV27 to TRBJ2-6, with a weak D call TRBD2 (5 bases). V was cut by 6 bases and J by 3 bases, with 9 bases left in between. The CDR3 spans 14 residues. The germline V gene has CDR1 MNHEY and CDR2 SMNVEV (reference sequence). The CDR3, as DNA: TGTGCCAGCAGAGTAAGCGGTGGGGCCAACGTCCTGACTTTC. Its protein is CASRVSGGANVLTF. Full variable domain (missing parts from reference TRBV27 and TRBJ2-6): EAQVTQNPRYLITVTGKKLTVTCSQNMNHEYMSWYRQDPGLGLRQIYYSMNVEVTDKGDVPEGYKVSRKEKRNFPLILESPSPNQTSLYFCASRVSGGANVLTFGAGSRLTVL.

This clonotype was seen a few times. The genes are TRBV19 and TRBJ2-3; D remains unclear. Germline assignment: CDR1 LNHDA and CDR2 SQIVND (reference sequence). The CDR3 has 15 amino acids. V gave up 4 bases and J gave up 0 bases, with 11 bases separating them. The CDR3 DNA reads TGTGCCAGTAGTACCGGGCAGCAGAGCACAGATACGCAGTATTTT. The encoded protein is CASSTGQQSTDTQYF.

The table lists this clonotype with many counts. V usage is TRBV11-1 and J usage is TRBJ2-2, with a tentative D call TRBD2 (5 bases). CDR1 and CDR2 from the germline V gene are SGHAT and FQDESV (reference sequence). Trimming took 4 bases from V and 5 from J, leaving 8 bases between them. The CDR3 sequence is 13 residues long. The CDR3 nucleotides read TGTGCCAGCAGCTCCTGGGAGACCGGGGAGCTGTTTTTT. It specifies CASSSWETGELFF.

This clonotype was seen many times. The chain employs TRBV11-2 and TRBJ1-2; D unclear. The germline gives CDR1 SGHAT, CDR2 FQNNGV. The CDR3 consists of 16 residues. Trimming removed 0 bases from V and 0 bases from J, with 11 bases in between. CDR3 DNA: TGTGCCAGCAGCTTAGAAAGGGCACGCTCTAACTATGGCTACACCTTC. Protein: CASSLERARSNYGYTF.

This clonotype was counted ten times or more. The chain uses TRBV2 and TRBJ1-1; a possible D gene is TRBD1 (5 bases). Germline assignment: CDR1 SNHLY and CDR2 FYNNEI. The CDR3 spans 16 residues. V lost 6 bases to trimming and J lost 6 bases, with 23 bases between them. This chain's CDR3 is CASRGGGGDGLPEAFF. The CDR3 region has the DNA TGTGCCAGCAGAGGCGGAGGAGGGGATGGGTTGCCTGAAGCTTTCTTT.

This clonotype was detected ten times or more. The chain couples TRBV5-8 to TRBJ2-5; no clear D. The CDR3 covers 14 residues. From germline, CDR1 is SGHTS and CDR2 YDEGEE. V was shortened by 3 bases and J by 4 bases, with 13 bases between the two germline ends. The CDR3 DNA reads TGTGCCAGCAGCTCTAAAACGGCAGCAGAGACCCAGTACTTC. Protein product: CASSSKTAAETQYF.

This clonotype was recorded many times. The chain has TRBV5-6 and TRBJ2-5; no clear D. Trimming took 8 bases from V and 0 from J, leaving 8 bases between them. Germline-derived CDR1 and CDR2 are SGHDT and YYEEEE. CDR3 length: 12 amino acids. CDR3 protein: CASGQYQETQYF. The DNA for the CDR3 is TGTGCCAGTGGTCAGTACCAAGAGACCCAGTACTTC. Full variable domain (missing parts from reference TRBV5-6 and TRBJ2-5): DAGVTQSPTHLIKTRGQQVTLRCSPKSGHDTVSWYQQALGQGPQFIFQYYEEEERQRGNFPDRFSGHQFPNYSSELNVNALLLGDSALYLCASGQYQETQYFGPGTRLLVL.

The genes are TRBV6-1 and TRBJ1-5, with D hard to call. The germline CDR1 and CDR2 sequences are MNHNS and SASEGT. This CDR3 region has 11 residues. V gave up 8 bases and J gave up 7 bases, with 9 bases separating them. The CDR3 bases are TGTGCCAGCGGCTTGGACCAGCCCCAGCATTTT. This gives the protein CASGLDQPQHF.

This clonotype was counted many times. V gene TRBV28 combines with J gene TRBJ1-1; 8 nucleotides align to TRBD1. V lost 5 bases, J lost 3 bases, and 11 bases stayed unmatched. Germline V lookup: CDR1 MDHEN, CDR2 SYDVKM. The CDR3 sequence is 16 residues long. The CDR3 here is CASSPTGGWGDTEAFF. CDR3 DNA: TGTGCCAGCAGTCCCACAGGGGGATGGGGTGACACTGAAGCTTTCTTT.

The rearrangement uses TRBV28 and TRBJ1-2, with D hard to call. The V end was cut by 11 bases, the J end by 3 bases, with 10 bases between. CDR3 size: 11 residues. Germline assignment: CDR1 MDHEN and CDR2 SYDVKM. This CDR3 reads CASETYYGYTF. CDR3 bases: TGTGCCTCCGAGACGTACTATGGCTACACCTTC.

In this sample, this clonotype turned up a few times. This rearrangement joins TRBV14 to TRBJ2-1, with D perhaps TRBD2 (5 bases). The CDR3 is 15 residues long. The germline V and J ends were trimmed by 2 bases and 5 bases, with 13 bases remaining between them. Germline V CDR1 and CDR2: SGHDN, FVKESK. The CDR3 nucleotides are TGTGCCAGCAGCCAAAATTTGGGCGGGCACAATGAGCAGTTCTTC. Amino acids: CASSQNLGGHNEQFF.

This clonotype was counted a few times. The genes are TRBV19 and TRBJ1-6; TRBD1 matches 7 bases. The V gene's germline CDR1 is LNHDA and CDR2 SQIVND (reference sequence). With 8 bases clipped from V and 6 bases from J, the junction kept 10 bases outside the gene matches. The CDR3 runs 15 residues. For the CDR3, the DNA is TGTGCCAGTGGAGAAGGACAGGCTATTAATTCACCCCTCCACTTT. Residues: CASGEGQAINSPLHF.

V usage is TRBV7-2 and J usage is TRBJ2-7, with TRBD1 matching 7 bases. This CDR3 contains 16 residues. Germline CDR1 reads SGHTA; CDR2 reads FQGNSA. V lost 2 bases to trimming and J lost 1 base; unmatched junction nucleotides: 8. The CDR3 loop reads CASSLSGTVSSYEQYF. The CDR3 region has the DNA TGTGCCAGCAGCTTATCCGGGACAGTGAGTTCCTACGAGCAGTACTTC. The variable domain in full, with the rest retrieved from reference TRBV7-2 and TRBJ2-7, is GAGVSQSPSNKVTEKGKDVELRCDPISGHTALYWYRQSLGQGLEFLIYFQGNSAPDKSGLPSDRFSAERTGGSVSTLTIQRTQQEDSAVYLCASSLSGTVSSYEQYFGPGTRLTVT.

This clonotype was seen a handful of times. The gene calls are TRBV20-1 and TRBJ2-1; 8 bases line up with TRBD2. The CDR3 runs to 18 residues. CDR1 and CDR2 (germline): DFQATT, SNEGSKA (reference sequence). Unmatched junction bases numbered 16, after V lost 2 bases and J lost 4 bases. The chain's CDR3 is CSARYSVIAGGGYNEQFF. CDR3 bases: TGCAGTGCTAGATATTCTGTAATCGCGGGAGGAGGGTACAATGAGCAGTTCTTC.

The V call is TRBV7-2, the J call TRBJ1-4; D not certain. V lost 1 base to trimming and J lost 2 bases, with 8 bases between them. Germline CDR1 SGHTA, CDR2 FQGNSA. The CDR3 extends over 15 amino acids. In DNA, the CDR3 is TGTGCCAGCAGCTTAGGGTCACTTACTAATGAAAAACTGTTTTTT. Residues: CASSLGSLTNEKLFF.

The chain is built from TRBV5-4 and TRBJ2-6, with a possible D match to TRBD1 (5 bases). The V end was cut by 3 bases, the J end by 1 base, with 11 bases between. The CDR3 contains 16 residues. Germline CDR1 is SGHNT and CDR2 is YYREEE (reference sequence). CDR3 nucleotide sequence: TGTGCCAGCAGCTACGGCAGGGAATCTGGGGCCAACGTCCTGACTTTC. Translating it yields CASSYGRESGANVLTF.

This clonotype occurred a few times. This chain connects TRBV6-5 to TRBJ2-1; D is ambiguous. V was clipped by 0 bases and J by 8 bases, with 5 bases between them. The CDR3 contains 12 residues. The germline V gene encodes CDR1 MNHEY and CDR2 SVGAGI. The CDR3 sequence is CASSYSPDEQFF. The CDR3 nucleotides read TGTGCCAGCAGTTACTCCCCCGATGAGCAGTTCTTC.

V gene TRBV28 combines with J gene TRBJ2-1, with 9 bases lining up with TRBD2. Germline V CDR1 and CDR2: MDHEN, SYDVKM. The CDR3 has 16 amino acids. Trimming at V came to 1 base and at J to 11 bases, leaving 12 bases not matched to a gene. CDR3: CASSLLGLAGRGKQFF. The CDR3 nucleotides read TGTGCCAGCAGTTTATTAGGCCTAGCGGGAAGGGGTAAGCAGTTCTTC.

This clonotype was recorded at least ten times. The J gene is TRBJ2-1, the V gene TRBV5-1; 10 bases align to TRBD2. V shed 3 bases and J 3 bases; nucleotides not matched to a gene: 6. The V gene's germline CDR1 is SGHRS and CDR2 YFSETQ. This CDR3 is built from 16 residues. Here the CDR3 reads CASSSKLAGFYNEQFF. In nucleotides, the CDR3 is TGCGCCAGCAGCTCGAAACTAGCGGGATTCTACAATGAGCAGTTCTTC.

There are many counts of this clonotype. The CDR3 spells CASRSHGIAGGTDTQYF. CDR3 in DNA: TGCGCCAGCAGATCCCATGGAATAGCGGGTGGCACAGATACGCAGTATTTT. The chain is built from TRBV5-1 and TRBJ2-3; TRBD2 matches at 7 bases. CDR3 length: 17 residues. Per the germline V gene, CDR1 is SGHRS and CDR2 is YFSETQ. The ends lost 5 bases at V and 1 base at J; junction bases unmatched: 13.

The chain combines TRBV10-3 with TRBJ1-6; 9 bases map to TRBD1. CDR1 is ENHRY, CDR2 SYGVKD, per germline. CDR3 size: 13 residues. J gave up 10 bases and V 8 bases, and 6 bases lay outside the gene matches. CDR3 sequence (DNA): TGTGCCATCGCCGGGACAGGGAAATCACCCCTCCACTTT. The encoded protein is CAIAGTGKSPLHF.

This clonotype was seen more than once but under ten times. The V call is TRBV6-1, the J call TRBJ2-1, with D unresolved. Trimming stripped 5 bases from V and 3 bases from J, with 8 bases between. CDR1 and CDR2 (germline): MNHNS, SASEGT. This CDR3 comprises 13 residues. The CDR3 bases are TGTGCCAGCAGTTATCACGACTACAATGAGCAGTTCTTC. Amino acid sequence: CASSYHDYNEQFF.

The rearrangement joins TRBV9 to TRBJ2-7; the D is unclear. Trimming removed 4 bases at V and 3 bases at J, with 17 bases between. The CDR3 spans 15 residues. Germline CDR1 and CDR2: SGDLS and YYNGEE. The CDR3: CASSSNPRFDYEQYF. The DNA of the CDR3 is TGTGCCAGCAGCTCTAACCCAAGATTCGACTACGAGCAGTACTTC.

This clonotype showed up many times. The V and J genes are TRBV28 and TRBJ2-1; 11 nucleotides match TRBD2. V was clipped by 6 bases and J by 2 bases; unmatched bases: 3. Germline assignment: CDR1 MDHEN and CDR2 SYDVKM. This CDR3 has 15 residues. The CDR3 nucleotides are TGTGCCAGCAGGTTAGCGGGAGGGCCCTACAATGAGCAGTTCTTC. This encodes CASRLAGGPYNEQFF.